Below, one T cell receptor (beta chain) is given with its context. Its antigen is unidentified. TCR beta CDR3 regions were amplified from RNA transcripts. Carried out on the TCR CDR3, a first-round RT-PCR used the HTBI primer set. TCRdb ran MiXCR on the multiplex PCR reads and lists one entry per CDR3 protein. The sample consists of about 200,000 distinct CDR3 sequences, around a sixth of them appearing once. Germline CDR1 reads LNHDA; CDR2 reads SQIVND (reference sequence). The CDR3 contains 14 residues. The V gene lost 8 bases and the J gene lost 2 bases, with 14 bases spanning the gap. Patients between 18 and 65 years old had hyperthyroidism, newly diagnosed and lasting under 2 months. Exclusion of a patient resulted from uncontrolled infection, other autoimmune disease, pregnancy or lactation. PBMCs were collected from a 10 ml volume of fresh peripheral blood. The data originate from a study of T cells in Graves' hyperthyroidism and ophthalmopathy. Study-wide findings and caveats: Ophthalmopathy was identified by the model a median 6.5 months ahead of onset.

The specimen was blood. The sequence came from a woman between 45 and 65 years old with Graves' hyperthyroidism. The chain recombines TRBV19 with TRBJ2-3, with D tentatively TRBD2 (6 bases). As DNA, the CDR3 is TGTGCCAGTGCGGACGGCGGGAACACAGATACGCAGTATTTT. It codes for CASADGGNTDTQYF.